This T cell receptor beta chain was captured by sequencing in a study of technical replicates of blood from a few donors. Assay: immunoSEQ multiplex PCR; the TCRdb copy retains only in-frame clones and omits some. The table includes 80,000 or so clones, 95% to 99% detected once. Sequenced: T cells isolated from PBMCs. The sequence was collected from a human donor in good health.

The CDR3 region is CASSQDLTGRRNEQYF. In DNA form, the CDR3 reads TGTGCCAGCAGCCAAGATCTGACAGGGCGGCGGAACGAGCAGTACTTC. The chain is built from TRBV14 and TRBJ2-7, with 7 positions matching TRBD1. The V segment lost 0 bases and the J segment 5 bases; nucleotides outside the gene matches: 10. Germline V gene lookup returns CDR1 SGHDN and CDR2 FVKESK. This CDR3 is 16 amino acids long.